The 29 T cell receptor beta chains listed next were all sequenced from one sample in a study of CXCR3-negative and CXCR3-positive naive CD8 T cells. 5' RACE that incorporated UMI labels was used to prepare the TRB cDNA libraries. TCRdb reprocessed the 5' RACE reads; each CDR3 protein has one entry and no DNA is given. This listing includes some 150,000 distinct CDR3 sequences. Their antigens remain unidentified. Overall study results and limits: CXCR3-negative naive cells had less hydrophobic TRB CDR3s than did CXCR3-positive naive cells.

Sample: naive CXCR3+ CD8+ T cells from blood. As for subset: CD45RO-CCR7+CD27+CD95- naive CD8+ T cells expressing CXCR3 (TNR3+). The source of these receptors is a human donor in good health. Some clones in this sample may be carry-over from other donors' samples.

This rearrangement joins TRBV9 to TRBJ2-3; checking the TCRdb D call of TRBD1 is not possible without DNA. The CDR3 loop spans 15 amino acids. From germline, CDR1 is SGDLS and CDR2 YYNGEE. CDR3 sequence reads: CASSVAQGAADTQYF.

The J gene is TRBJ2-2, the V gene TRBV20-1; TCRdb names TRBD2, which stays unverified in the absence of DNA. The CDR3 sequence is 14 residues long. CDR1 is DFQATT and CDR2 is SNEGSKA in the germline V gene (reference sequence). The CDR3 protein is CSAMTDWNTGELFF.

This chain uses TRBV7-2 with TRBJ2-2; checking the TCRdb D call of TRBD2 is not possible without DNA. Germline lookup yields CDR1 SGHTA and CDR2 FQGNSA. The CDR3 runs to 15 residues. This CDR3 reads CASRTTPGDTGELFF.

The CDR3: CASSLAVVDEQYF. The chain employs TRBV12-3 or TRBV12-4 and TRBJ2-7. The CDR3 is 13 residues long.

The chain uses TRBV5-6 and TRBJ2-1; TCRdb proposes TRBD1, but this gene call is untestable without DNA. This CDR3 region has 16 residues. The V gene's germline CDR1 is SGHDT and CDR2 YYEEEE. CDR3 amino acids: CASSPRWTASYNEQFF.

V is TRBV14 and J is TRBJ2-1; the D call from TCRdb, TRBD1, cannot be confirmed without DNA. The CDR3 spans 15 residues. Germline values: CDR1 SGHDN, CDR2 FVKESK. CDR3 protein: CASSLGQGAGNEKFF.

This rearrangement joins TRBV5-1 to TRBJ2-3; TCRdb outputs TRBD2, but without DNA this stays unchecked. The CDR3 is made up of 12 amino acids. Germline CDR1 reads SGHRS; CDR2 reads YFSETQ. CDR3 amino acids: CASSADWDTQYF.

The chain couples TRBV7-2 to TRBJ2-1; TCRdb's D gene call, TRBD2, goes unchecked for lack of DNA. The CDR3 sequence is 15 residues long. Germline V gene data show CDR1 as SGHTA and CDR2 as FQGNSA. The CDR3 protein is CASSFGLAGVNEQFF.

This chain's CDR3 is CASSQDGYGVNRFYEQYF. The chain recombines TRBV4-3 with TRBJ2-7. The CDR3 contains 18 residues. The V gene's germline CDR1 is LGHNA and CDR2 YSLEER.

The J gene is TRBJ1-1, the V gene TRBV12-3 or TRBV12-4; the D call of TRBD1 rests on TCRdb alone, since no DNA is present to check it. This CDR3 is 17 amino acids long. The CDR3 region is CASSLGDRGDFLAEAFF.

The rearrangement joins TRBV29-1 to TRBJ2-2; TCRdb's assignment of TRBD2 cannot be checked, as there is no DNA. CDR1 SQVTM and CDR2 ANQGSEA come from the germline V gene. The CDR3 consists of 14 residues. CDR3 residues: CSVEDPRRDGELFF.

The V gene is TRBV29-1, the J gene TRBJ1-5; absent DNA, TCRdb's TRBD1 call cannot be checked. Looked up from germline, CDR1 is SQVTM and CDR2 is ANQGSEA. The CDR3 consists of 14 residues. The CDR3 region is CSAWTGGRNQPQHF.

The gene calls are TRBV12-3 or TRBV12-4 and TRBJ2-2; TCRdb picks TRBD1, but there is no DNA to check that call. The CDR3 sequence is 15 residues long. The CDR3 sequence: CASSFSGGDTGELFF.

V gene TRBV15 combines with J gene TRBJ2-2; TCRdb outputs TRBD1, but without DNA this stays unchecked. CDR1 LNHNV and CDR2 YYDKDF come from the germline V gene (reference sequence). CDR3 length: 15 amino acids. This CDR3 reads CATSRDRAGTGEPFF.

This CDR3 is CATSDDSYNSPLHF. The rearrangement links TRBV15 to TRBJ1-6; the TCRdb D gene call, TRBD1, has no DNA to confirm it. Germline CDR1 LNHNV, CDR2 YYDKDF (reference sequence). The CDR3 loop spans 14 amino acids.

V and J are TRBV28 and TRBJ2-1. The CDR3 runs 15 residues. Germline-derived CDR1 and CDR2 are MDHEN and SYDVKM. CDR3 in amino acids: CASGPRQSSYNEQFF.

The chain recombines TRBV7-9 with TRBJ2-1; the TRBD1 assignment by TCRdb is unverifiable without DNA. Germline V lookup: CDR1 SEHNR, CDR2 FQNEAQ (reference sequence). The CDR3 has 16 residues. The CDR3 spells CASSPGTGSSYNEQFF.

The gene calls are TRBV28 and TRBJ1-6; TCRdb's assignment of TRBD1 cannot be checked, as there is no DNA. The CDR3 spans 14 residues. Per germline, CDR1 MDHEN and CDR2 SYDVKM. The CDR3 is CASSLYRGNSPLHF.

The chain links TRBV15 to TRBJ2-2; the D call from TCRdb, TRBD2, cannot be confirmed without DNA. Germline CDR1 LNHNV, CDR2 YYDKDF (reference sequence). The CDR3 has 18 amino acids. The CDR3 region is CATSRDGKRGGNTGELFF.

The rearrangement uses TRBV5-8 and TRBJ2-1; TCRdb's assignment of TRBD2 cannot be checked, as there is no DNA. Germline V gene data show CDR1 as SGHTS and CDR2 as YDEGEE. This CDR3 region has 18 residues. The CDR3 loop is CASSHGTSGDPSYNEQFF.

The V call is TRBV5-5, the J call TRBJ1-1; without DNA, the TCRdb call of TRBD1 cannot be checked. CDR1 SGHKS and CDR2 YYEKEE come from the germline V gene (reference sequence). CDR3 size: 13 residues. This chain's CDR3 is CASSLGDGGEAFF.

J is TRBJ2-1 and V is TRBV7-3; TCRdb's D gene call, TRBD1, goes unchecked for lack of DNA. CDR3 length: 14 residues. Germline V gene sequence: CDR1 SGHTA, CDR2 FQGTGA. This CDR3 reads CASSDGVPHREQFF. The variable domain in full, with the rest retrieved from reference TRBV7-3 and TRBJ2-1, is GAGVSQTPSNKVTEKGKYVELRCDPISGHTALYWYRQSLGQGPEFLIYFQGTGAADDSGLPNDRFFAVRPEGSVSTLKIQRTERGDSAVYLCASSDGVPHREQFFGPGTRLTVL.

The chain carries TRBV28 and TRBJ1-2; TCRdb's D call of TRBD1 is untestable without DNA. Germline CDR1 is MDHEN and CDR2 is SYDVKM. CDR3 length: 14 residues. The CDR3 sequence: CASSPQGSPYGYTF.

This chain connects TRBV5-1 to TRBJ1-6. There are 13 residues in the CDR3. Germline V gene sequence: CDR1 SGHRS, CDR2 YFSETQ. The CDR3 loop reads CASSLEWNSPLHF.

The chain carries TRBV11-2 and TRBJ2-3; TCRdb calls TRBD1, which cannot be checked without DNA. There are 15 residues in the CDR3. Germline CDR1 is SGHAT and CDR2 is FQNNGV. Here the CDR3 reads CASSLTEGGADTQYF.

The J gene is TRBJ2-7, the V gene TRBV10-3. The CDR3 runs to 13 residues. Germline V gene data show CDR1 as ENHRY and CDR2 as SYGVKD. The CDR3 reads CAISAGWAYEQYF.

This chain links TRBV29-1 with TRBJ2-7; TCRdb gives TRBD2 as the D gene, but with no DNA this cannot be confirmed. The CDR3 loop spans 13 amino acids. The V gene's germline CDR1 is SQVTM and CDR2 ANQGSEA. The CDR3 loop is CSAQGDFGVEQYF.

The chain carries TRBV28 and TRBJ2-2; the TRBD1 assignment by TCRdb is unverifiable without DNA. This CDR3 region has 14 residues. The germline V gene encodes CDR1 MDHEN and CDR2 SYDVKM. The CDR3 sequence: CASSSPWGAEELFF. Complete variable domain (other parts from reference TRBV28 and TRBJ2-2): DVKVTQSSRYLVKRTGEKVFLECVQDMDHENMFWYRQDPGLGLRLIYFSYDVKMKEKGDIPEGYSVSREKKERFSLILESASTNQTSMYLCASSSPWGAEELFFGEGSRLTVL.

V is TRBV21-1 and J is TRBJ2-7; absent DNA, TCRdb's TRBD1 call cannot be checked. TRBV21-1 is a recognized pseudogene. This CDR3 region has 14 residues. The CDR3 loop reads CASSPRDRLYEQYF.